Below, 23 T cell receptor beta chains from the same sample are listed, as sequenced in a study of T cell changes during pregnancy in multiple sclerosis. The protocol was immunoSEQ multiplex PCR, while the TCRdb copy is restricted to in-frame clones and leaves out a portion. The sample consists of 70,000 or so clones, 91% of them appearing once. The source material was peripheral blood, sampled in the third trimester of pregnancy. These TCRs come from a female donor in good health, enrolled as a control in a pregnancy study.

V usage is TRBV5-5 and J usage is TRBJ1-1; D gene unclear. The CDR3 runs 15 residues. Between the trimmed V and J ends, which lost 4 bases and 7 bases, there was a span of 20 bases. CDR1 is SGHKS, CDR2 YYEKEE, per germline (reference sequence). In DNA form, the CDR3 reads TGTGCCAGCAGCCTGCGGGGTCCCTCGGGCGGTGAAGCTTTCTTT. It specifies CASSLRGPSGGEAFF.

The chain joins TRBV9 to TRBJ2-4; perhaps TRBD1 as D (6 bases). Trimming stripped 4 bases from V and 1 base from J, with 15 bases between. CDR1 is SGDLS and CDR2 is YYNGEE in the germline V gene. CDR3 length equals 16 residues. The CDR3 bases are TGTGCCAGCAGCCGAAGCCTTACAGGGGCCAAAAACATTCAGTACTTC. It translates to CASSRSLTGAKNIQYF.

The chain couples TRBV9 to TRBJ1-1; 8 bases line up with TRBD1. The germline V gene has CDR1 SGDLS and CDR2 YYNGEE. The CDR3 is 18 residues long. The junction had 14 bases not matched to a gene; V was cut back by 0 bases and J by 4 bases. This chain's CDR3 is CASSVAMTGDMSVTEAFF. CDR3 in DNA: TGTGCCAGCAGCGTAGCTATGACAGGGGATATGAGTGTCACTGAAGCTTTCTTT.

This chain connects TRBV7-8 to TRBJ1-6; D is possibly TRBD1 (6 bases). The germline gives CDR1 SGHVS, CDR2 FQNEAQ. The CDR3 is made up of 13 amino acids. The V end lost 4 bases, the J end lost 7 bases, and 8 bases lay between the germline ends. The CDR3 reads CASSSDRNSPLHF. The CDR3 DNA is TGTGCCAGCAGCTCTGACAGGAATTCACCCCTCCACTTT.

This clone was detected once. The V call is TRBV27, the J call TRBJ2-7; 11 bases map to TRBD2. V lost 5 bases and J lost 4; bases outside the gene matches: 7. CDR3 size: 15 residues. Germline V gene sequence: CDR1 MNHEY, CDR2 SMNVEV (reference sequence). The CDR3, as DNA: TGTGCCAGCAGTCAACTAGCGGGAGCGCATTACGAGCAGTACTTC. Protein sequence: CASSQLAGAHYEQYF.

This chain links TRBV11-3 with TRBJ2-5; D is possibly TRBD2 (5 bases). Trimming pared 8 bases from V and 2 bases from J, leaving 18 bases between. CDR1 and CDR2 from the germline V gene are SGHNT and YENEEA. There are 15 residues in the CDR3. CDR3 DNA: TGTGCCAGCTCAGAGAGGGTGATGGGGCAAGAGACCCAGTACTTC. This gives the protein CASSERVMGQETQYF.

The genes are TRBV7-8 and TRBJ1-1; D possibly corresponds to TRBD1 (6 bases). Looked up from germline, CDR1 is SGHVS and CDR2 is FQNEAQ. The CDR3 contains 16 residues. Trimming shortened V by 6 bases and J by 4 bases, and 21 bases separated the two germline ends. The CDR3 here is CASSPKGDRSFTEAFF. The CDR3 bases are TGTGCCAGCAGTCCGAAGGGAGACAGGTCGTTCACTGAAGCTTTCTTT.

The rearrangement uses TRBV10-1 and TRBJ2-3, with 12 bases fitting TRBD2. The CDR3 extends over 16 amino acids. CDR1 is WNHNN, CDR2 SYGVQD, per germline (reference sequence). J lost 3 bases, V lost 6 bases, and 7 bases had no gene match. CDR3: CASSPTSGSLTDTQYF. The CDR3 DNA reads as TGCGCCAGCAGCCCGACTAGCGGGAGCTTGACAGATACGCAGTATTTT.

The CDR3 DNA is TGTGCCAGCAGCTTTTTACCGGGACAGGACACTGAAGCTTTCTTT. This translates into CASSFLPGQDTEAFF. The chain uses TRBV7-9 and TRBJ1-1, with 8 positions matching TRBD1. The CDR3 totals 15 residues. Trimming removed 3 bases from V and 3 bases from J; junction bases left unmatched: 6. The germline CDR1 and CDR2 sequences are SEHNR and FQNEAQ (reference sequence).

The CDR3 spells CASSESTSGGYEQYF. The DNA of the CDR3 is TGCGCCAGCAGTGAGTCGACTAGCGGAGGATACGAGCAGTACTTC. The rearrangement uses TRBV10-1 and TRBJ2-7; the match to TRBD2 covers 9 bases. After removal of 0 bases from V and 4 bases from J, the junction contained 4 bases not matched to a gene. The germline gives CDR1 WNHNN, CDR2 SYGVQD (reference sequence). This CDR3 has 15 residues.

The chain couples TRBV19 to TRBJ1-6; 7 positions agree with TRBD1. The germline gives CDR1 LNHDA, CDR2 SQIVND (reference sequence). The junction had 10 bases not matched to a gene; V was cut back by 4 bases and J by 7 bases. There are 16 residues in the CDR3. DNA for the CDR3: TGTGCCAGTAGTACCTTTGAGGGACAGTCGAATTCACCCCTCCACTTT. Its protein is CASSTFEGQSNSPLHF.

The chain links TRBV5-1 to TRBJ2-1, with TRBD1 matching over 10 bases. The junction had 7 bases not matched to a gene; V was cut back by 0 bases and J by 4 bases. Germline V lookup: CDR1 SGHRS, CDR2 YFSETQ. The CDR3 loop spans 17 amino acids. The CDR3 DNA follows: TGCGCCAGCAGCTTGGGACAGGGGGCAGGAGGATACAATGAGCAGTTCTTC. Its translation: CASSLGQGAGGYNEQFF.

This chain joins TRBV5-1 and TRBJ2-2, with D perhaps matching TRBD1 (6 bases). V gave up 0 bases and J gave up 4 bases, with 10 bases separating them. Germline loops: CDR1 SGHRS, CDR2 YFSETQ. The CDR3 has 15 amino acids. CDR3 bases: TGCGCCAGCAGCTTGGGACAGGAGTCCACCGGGGAGCTGTTTTTT. It encodes CASSLGQESTGELFF.

In its sample, this clone was seen once. J is TRBJ1-1 and V is TRBV4-1; 10 bases align to TRBD1. V shed 4 bases and J 1 base; nucleotides not matched to a gene: 6. This CDR3 is 16 amino acids long. Looked up from germline, CDR1 is MGHRA and CDR2 is YSYEKL. The CDR3 DNA reads as TGCGCCAGCAGCCCTACTCGGACAGGGGGGAACACTGAAGCTTTCTTT. Its translation is CASSPTRTGGNTEAFF.

This clone is a singleton in its sample. V gene TRBV7-7 combines with J gene TRBJ2-2, with TRBD2 as a possible D gene (5 bases). The CDR3 has 14 residues. V gave up 6 bases and J gave up 1 base, with 9 bases separating them. Per the germline V gene, CDR1 is SSHAT and CDR2 is FNYEAQ (reference sequence). DNA for the CDR3: TGTGCCAGCAGACGAGGGATGAACACCGGGGAGCTGTTTTTT. This codes for CASRRGMNTGELFF.

The V and J genes are TRBV5-6 and TRBJ1-5, with a possible D match to TRBD1 (5 bases). CDR3 length: 12 amino acids. CDR1 is SGHDT and CDR2 is YYEEEE in the germline V gene. Trimming stripped 9 bases from V and 1 base from J, with 8 bases between. The CDR3 sequence is CATAGSNQPQHF. CDR3 nucleotides: TGTGCCACGGCAGGGAGCAATCAGCCCCAGCATTTT.

The chain combines TRBV19 with TRBJ2-3; 7 bases line up with TRBD2. Germline V gives CDR1 LNHDA, CDR2 SQIVND (reference sequence). V was clipped by 8 bases and J by 0 bases; unmatched bases: 11. The CDR3 totals 16 residues. In DNA, the CDR3 is TGTGCCAGTCGGGGGATAGCGGGTTTGAGCACAGATACGCAGTATTTT. This translates into CASRGIAGLSTDTQYF.

This clone was detected a few times. The chain uses TRBV14 and TRBJ1-6, with D tentatively TRBD1 (6 bases). The V gene lost 5 bases and the J gene lost 9 bases, with 14 bases spanning the gap. Germline-derived CDR1 and CDR2 are SGHDN and FVKESK. The CDR3 totals 14 residues. CDR3 coding DNA: TGTGCCAGCAGCGCCAACAGGGTGGGTTCACCCCTCCACTTT. Amino acids: CASSANRVGSPLHF.

The chain links TRBV4-3 to TRBJ2-1; 9 bases are shared with TRBD1. The V and J ends lost 4 bases and 4 bases, in that order; junction bases with no gene match: 8. This CDR3 has 16 residues. From germline, CDR1 is LGHNA and CDR2 YSLEER. The CDR3 region has the DNA TGCGCCAGCAGCCCACAGAGGGACAGGGCATACAATGAGCAGTTCTTC. It encodes CASSPQRDRAYNEQFF.

The chain joins TRBV29-1 to TRBJ2-7; 8 nucleotides line up with TRBD1. J lost 0 bases, V lost 0 bases, and 10 bases had no gene match. The CDR3 extends over 17 amino acids. Germline-derived CDR1 and CDR2 are SQVTM and ANQGSEA. The CDR3 region is CSVEEGRQGMSSYEQYF. Written as DNA, the CDR3 is TGCAGCGTTGAAGAGGGTCGACAGGGGATGAGCTCCTACGAGCAGTACTTC.

A word on this clone: The sample carries other DNA sequences with the same CDR3. The V call is TRBV11-3, the J call TRBJ1-1; 7 nucleotides line up with TRBD1. The V gene's germline CDR1 is SGHNT and CDR2 YENEEA. After removal of 3 bases from V and 5 bases from J, the junction contained 3 bases not matched to a gene. CDR3 length: 13 amino acids. CDR3 DNA: TGTGCCAGCAGCTTTCAGGGGGGTACTGAAGCTTTCTTT. It codes for CASSFQGGTEAFF.

There are a few counts of this clone. The J gene is TRBJ1-6, the V gene TRBV7-2; tentatively, D is TRBD1 (6 bases). The length of the CDR3 is 13 residues. V lost 3 bases to trimming and J lost 9 bases, with 9 bases between them. Per germline, CDR1 SGHTA and CDR2 FQGNSA. Here the CDR3 DNA reads TGTGCCAGCAGCTTTGACAGGACTTCACCCCTCCACTTT. It specifies CASSFDRTSPLHF. The full variable domain, its missing parts supplied by reference TRBV7-2 and TRBJ1-6, is GAGVSQSPSNKVTEKGKDVELRCDPISGHTALYWYRQSLGQGLEFLIYFQGNSAPDKSGLPSDRFSAERTGGSVSTLTIQRTQQEDSAVYLCASSFDRTSPLHFGNGTRLTVT.

The gene calls are TRBV11-3 and TRBJ2-3, with D possibly being TRBD2 (6 bases). This CDR3 is 17 amino acids long. Trimming pared 5 bases from V and 0 bases from J, leaving 18 bases between. From germline, CDR1 is SGHNT and CDR2 YENEEA. CDR3 sequence reads: CASSPRSAGASTDTQYF. The CDR3 coding sequence is TGTGCCAGCAGCCCCCGATCAGCGGGCGCTAGCACAGATACGCAGTATTTT.